Many counts were recorded for the clone carrying this TCR beta chain. As yet, its antigen is unknown. The junction does not match germline at one end; this may be a read error. Ahead of thyroid surgery, no patient had received treatment of any kind. In the authors' methods: Building a distant-metastasis classifier for papillary thyroid cancer drew on CDR3 differences across clinicopathological groups. TCRdb re-clonotyped the PCR reads through MiXCR. TCRdb, not the original authors, processed these V and J calls. The sample includes tens of thousands of clones, approximately 25% of them seen just once. The CDR3 length is 13 residues. In germline, CDR1 is MDHEN, CDR2 SYDVKM. This record comes from a study of metastatic and nonmetastatic thyroid tumors. Background on the study: Across peripheral blood and tumor or nodule tissue samples taken from malignant and benign thyroid patients, the repertoires were compared with one another.

General study points: For both blood and tumor, malignant thyroid tumors reportedly showed significantly higher TCR beta diversity than benign nodules did.

This TCR derives from a female donor with papillary thyroid cancer or a benign thyroid nodule (not recorded which). Some clones in this sample may be carry-over from other donors' samples. The chain joins TRBV28 to TRBJ2-4; D is perhaps TRBD2 (7 bases). The source material was tumor tissue. The CDR3 sequence: CASSLRKRDMGFF. The CDR3 region has the DNA TGTGCCAGCAGTTTAAGAAAGCGGGACATGGGGTTCTTC.